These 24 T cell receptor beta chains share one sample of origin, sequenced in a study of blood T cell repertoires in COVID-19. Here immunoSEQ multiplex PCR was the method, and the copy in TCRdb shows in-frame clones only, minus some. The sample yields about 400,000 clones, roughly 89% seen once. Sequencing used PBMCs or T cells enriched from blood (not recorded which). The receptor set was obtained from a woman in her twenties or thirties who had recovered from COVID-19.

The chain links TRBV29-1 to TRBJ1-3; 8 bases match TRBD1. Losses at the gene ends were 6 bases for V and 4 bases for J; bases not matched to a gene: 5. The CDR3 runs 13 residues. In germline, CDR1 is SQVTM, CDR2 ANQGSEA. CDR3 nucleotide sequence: TGCAGCGTACAGGACAGGGCGGGAAACACCATATATTTT. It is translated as CSVQDRAGNTIYF.

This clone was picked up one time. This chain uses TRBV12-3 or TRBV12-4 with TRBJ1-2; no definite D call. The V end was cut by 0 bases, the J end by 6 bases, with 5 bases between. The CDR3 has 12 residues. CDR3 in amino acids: CASSLANNGYTF. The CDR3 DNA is TGTGCCAGCAGTTTAGCCAACAATGGCTACACCTTC.

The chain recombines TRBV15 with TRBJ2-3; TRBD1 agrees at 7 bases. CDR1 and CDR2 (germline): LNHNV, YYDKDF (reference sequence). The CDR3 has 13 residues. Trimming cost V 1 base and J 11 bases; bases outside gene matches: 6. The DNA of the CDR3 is TGTGCCACCAGCAGAGGCACGAGGGGGCTGCAGTATTTT. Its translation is CATSRGTRGLQYF. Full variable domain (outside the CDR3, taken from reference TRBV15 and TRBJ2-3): DAMVIQNPRYQVTQFGKPVTLSCSQTLNHNVMYWYQQKSSQAPKLLFHYYDKDFNNEADTPDNFQSRRPNTSFCFLDIRSPGLGDTAMYLCATSRGTRGLQYFGPGTRLTVL.

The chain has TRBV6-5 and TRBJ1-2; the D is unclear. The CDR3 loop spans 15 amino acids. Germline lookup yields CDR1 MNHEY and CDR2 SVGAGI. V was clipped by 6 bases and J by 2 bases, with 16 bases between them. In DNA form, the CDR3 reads TGTGCCAGCAGGGCCACGGGGTTTATCAACTATGGCTACACCTTC. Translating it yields CASRATGFINYGYTF.

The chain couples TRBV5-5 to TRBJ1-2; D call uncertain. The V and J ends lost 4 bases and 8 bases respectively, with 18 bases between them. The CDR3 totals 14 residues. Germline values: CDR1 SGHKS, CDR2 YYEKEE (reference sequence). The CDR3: CASSDRVRGGGYTF. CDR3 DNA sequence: TGTGCCAGCAGCGATCGGGTCAGAGGTGGAGGCTACACCTTC. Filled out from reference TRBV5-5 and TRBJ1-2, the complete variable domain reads DAGVTQSPTHLIKTRGQQVTLRCSPISGHKSVSWYQQVLGQGPQFIFQYYEKEERGRGNFPDRFSARQFPNYSSELNVNALLLGDSALYLCASSDRVRGGGYTFGSGTRLTVV.

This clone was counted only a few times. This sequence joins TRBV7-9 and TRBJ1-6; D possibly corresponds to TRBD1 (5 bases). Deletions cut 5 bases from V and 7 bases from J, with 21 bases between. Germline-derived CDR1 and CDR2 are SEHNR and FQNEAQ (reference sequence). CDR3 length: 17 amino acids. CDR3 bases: TGTGCCAGCAGCCACCAGGCAGGGAAACAATCGAATTCACCCCTCCACTTT. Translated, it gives CASSHQAGKQSNSPLHF.

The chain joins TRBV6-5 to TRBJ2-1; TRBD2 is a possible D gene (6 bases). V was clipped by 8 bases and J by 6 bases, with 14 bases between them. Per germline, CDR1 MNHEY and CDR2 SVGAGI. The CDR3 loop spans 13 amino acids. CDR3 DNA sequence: TGTGCCAGCGGAGGGCCAGGGACCAATGAGCAGTTCTTC. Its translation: CASGGPGTNEQFF.

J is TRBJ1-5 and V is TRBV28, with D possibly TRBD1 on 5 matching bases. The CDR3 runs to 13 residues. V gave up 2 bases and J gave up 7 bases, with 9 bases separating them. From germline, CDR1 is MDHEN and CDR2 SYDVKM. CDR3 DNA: TGTGCCAGCAGTTTACAGGGAACCCAGCCCCAGCATTTT. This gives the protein CASSLQGTQPQHF.

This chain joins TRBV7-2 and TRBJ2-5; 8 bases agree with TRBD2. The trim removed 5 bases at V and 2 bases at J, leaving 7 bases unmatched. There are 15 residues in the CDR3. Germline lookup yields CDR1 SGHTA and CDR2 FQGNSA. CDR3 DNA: TGTGCCAGCAGCCCTCTAGCGGGCGCACAAGAGACCCAGTACTTC. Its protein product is CASSPLAGAQETQYF.

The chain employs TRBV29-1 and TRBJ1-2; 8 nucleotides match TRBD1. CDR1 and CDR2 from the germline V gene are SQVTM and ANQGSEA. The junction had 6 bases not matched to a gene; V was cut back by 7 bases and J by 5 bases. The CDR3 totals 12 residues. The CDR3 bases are TGCAGCGCCGGACAGGGACAATATGGCTACACCTTC. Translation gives CSAGQGQYGYTF.

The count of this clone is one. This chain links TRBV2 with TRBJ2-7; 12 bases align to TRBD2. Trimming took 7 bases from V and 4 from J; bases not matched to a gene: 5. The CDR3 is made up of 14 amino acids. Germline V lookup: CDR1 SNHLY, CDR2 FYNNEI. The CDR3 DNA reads TGTGCCAGCAAGAGGGGACTAGCGGGTTACGAGCAGTACTTC. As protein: CASKRGLAGYEQYF.

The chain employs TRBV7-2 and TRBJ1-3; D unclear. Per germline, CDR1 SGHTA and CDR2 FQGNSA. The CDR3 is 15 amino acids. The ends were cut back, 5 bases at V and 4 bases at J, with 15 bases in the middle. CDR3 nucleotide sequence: TGTGCCAGCAGCCCGTCGGGTCGGTCGGGAAACACCATATATTTT. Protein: CASSPSGRSGNTIYF.

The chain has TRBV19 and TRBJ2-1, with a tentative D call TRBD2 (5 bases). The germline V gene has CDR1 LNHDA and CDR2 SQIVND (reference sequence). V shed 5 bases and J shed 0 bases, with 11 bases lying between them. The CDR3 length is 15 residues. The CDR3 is CASSPRDSSYNEQFF. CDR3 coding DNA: TGTGCCAGTAGTCCTCGGGATAGCTCCTACAATGAGCAGTTCTTC.

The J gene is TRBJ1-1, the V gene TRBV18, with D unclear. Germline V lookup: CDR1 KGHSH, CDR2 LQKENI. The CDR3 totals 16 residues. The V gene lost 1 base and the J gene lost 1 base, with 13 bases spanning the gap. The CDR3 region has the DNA TGTGCCAGCTCACCACTCCCTATACGAGGGAACACTGAAGCTTTCTTT. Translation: CASSPLPIRGNTEAFF.

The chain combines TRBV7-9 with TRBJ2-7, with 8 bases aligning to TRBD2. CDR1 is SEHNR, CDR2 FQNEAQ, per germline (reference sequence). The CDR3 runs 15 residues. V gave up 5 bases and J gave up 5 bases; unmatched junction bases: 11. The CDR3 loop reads CASSGGSGSAHEQYF. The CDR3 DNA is TGTGCCAGCAGCGGAGGGAGCGGGAGTGCCCACGAGCAGTACTTC.

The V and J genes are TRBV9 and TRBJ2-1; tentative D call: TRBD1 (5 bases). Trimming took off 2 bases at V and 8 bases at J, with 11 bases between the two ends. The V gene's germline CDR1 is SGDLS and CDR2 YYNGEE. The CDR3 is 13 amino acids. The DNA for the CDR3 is TGTGCCAGCAGCGTGAGAAGGGGCGATGAGCAGTTCTTC. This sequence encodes CASSVRRGDEQFF.

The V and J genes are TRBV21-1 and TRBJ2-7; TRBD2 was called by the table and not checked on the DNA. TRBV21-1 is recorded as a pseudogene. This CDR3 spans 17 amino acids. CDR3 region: CASSKGVTRGPGYEQYF. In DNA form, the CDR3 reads TGTGCCAGCAGCAAAGGGGTCACGCGGGGCCCTGGCTACGAGCAGTACTTC.

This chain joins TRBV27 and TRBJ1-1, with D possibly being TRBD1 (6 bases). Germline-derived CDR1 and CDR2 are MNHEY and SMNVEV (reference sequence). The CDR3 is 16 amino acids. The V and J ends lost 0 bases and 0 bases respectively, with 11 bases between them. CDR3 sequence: CASSLSWGGLNTEAFF. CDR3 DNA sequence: TGTGCCAGCAGTTTATCGTGGGGGGGCTTGAACACTGAAGCTTTCTTT.

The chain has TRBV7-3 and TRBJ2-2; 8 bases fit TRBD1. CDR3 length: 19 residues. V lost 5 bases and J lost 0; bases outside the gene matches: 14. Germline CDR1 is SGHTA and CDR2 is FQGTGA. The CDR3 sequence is CASSKTRTGWESNTGELFF. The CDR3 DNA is TGTGCCAGCAGCAAAACCCGGACAGGGTGGGAATCGAACACCGGGGAGCTGTTTTTT.

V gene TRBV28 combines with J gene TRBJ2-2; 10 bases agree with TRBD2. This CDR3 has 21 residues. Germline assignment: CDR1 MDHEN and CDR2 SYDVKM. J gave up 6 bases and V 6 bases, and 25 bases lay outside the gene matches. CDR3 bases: TGTGCCAGCAGAAATAGGCTCCAGTCTAGCGGGGGACCCTCTTTCTCCGGGGAGCTGTTTTTT. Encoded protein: CASRNRLQSSGGPSFSGELFF.

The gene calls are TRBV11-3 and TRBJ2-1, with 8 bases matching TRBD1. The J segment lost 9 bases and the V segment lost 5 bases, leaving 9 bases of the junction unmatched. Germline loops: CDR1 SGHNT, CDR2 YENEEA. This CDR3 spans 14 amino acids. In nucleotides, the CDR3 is TGTGCCAGCAGCCTCCACCCCCAGGGGGCTGAGCAGTTCTTC. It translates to CASSLHPQGAEQFF.

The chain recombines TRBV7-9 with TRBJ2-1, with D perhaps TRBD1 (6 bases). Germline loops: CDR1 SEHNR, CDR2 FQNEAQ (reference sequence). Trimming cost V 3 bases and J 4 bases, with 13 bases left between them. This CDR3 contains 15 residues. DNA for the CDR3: TGTGCCAGCAGCTTGCAGGGGTCGGGATACAATGAGCAGTTCTTC. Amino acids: CASSLQGSGYNEQFF.

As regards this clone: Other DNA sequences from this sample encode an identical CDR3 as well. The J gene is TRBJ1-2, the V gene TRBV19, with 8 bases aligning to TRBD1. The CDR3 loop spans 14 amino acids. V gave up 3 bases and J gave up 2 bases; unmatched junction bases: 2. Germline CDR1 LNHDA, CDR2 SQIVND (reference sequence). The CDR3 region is CASSIGQGNYGYTF. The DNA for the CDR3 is TGTGCCAGTAGTATCGGACAGGGCAACTATGGCTACACCTTC.

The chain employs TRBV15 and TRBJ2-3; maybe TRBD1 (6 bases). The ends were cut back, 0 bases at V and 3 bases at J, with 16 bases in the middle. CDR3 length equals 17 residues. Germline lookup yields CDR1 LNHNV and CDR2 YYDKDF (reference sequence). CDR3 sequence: CATSRDEALGQTDTQYF. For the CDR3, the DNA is TGTGCCACCAGCAGAGATGAGGCCCTCGGACAGACAGATACGCAGTATTTT.